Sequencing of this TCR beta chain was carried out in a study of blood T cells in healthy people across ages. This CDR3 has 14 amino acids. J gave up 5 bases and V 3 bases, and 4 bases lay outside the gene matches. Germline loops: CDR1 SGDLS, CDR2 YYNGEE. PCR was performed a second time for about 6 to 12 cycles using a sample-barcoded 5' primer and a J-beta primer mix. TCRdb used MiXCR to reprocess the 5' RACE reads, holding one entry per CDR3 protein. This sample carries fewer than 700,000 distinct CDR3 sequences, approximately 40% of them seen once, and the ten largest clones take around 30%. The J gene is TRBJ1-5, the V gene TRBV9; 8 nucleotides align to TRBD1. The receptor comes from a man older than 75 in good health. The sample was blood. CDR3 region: CASSASGGDQPQHF. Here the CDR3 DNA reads TGTGCCAGCAGCGCTTCAGGGGGCGATCAGCCCCAGCATTTT.